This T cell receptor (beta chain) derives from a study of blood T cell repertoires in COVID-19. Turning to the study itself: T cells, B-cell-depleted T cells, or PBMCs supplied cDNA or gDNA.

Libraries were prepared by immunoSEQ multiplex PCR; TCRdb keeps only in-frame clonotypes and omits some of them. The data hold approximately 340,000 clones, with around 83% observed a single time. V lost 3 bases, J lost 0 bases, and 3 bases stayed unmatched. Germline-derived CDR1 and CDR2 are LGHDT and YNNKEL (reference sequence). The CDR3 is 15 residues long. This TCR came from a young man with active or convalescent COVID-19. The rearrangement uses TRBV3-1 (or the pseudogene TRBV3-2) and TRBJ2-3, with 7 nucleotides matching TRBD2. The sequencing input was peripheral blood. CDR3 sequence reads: CASSQGRVSTDTQYF. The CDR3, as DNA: TGTGCCAGCAGCCAGGGGAGGGTTAGCACAGATACGCAGTATTTT.